The sample holds a few counts of the clone carrying this T cell receptor beta chain. TCRdb recomputed calls from the 5' RACE reads with MiXCR, one row per CDR3 protein. This sample has roughly 550,000 distinct CDR3 sequences; around 20% occur once, and the top ten carry approximately 13%. This sample stems from a study of T-cell memory formation after mild COVID-19. The CDR3 sequence is 15 residues long. Losses at the gene ends were 6 bases for V and 4 bases for J; bases not matched to a gene: 7. This chain connects TRBV12-3 or TRBV12-4 to TRBJ1-5; 9 bases align to TRBD1. The clonotype was recovered from an adult woman who had mild COVID-19 (a few samples of this study predate the infection). Cell type and time point are not known. Material for sequencing was PBMCs or a T cell subset sorted from them (not recorded which). The CDR3 is CASRGGGQGNQPQHF. The CDR3 region has the DNA TGTGCCAGCAGGGGTGGAGGACAGGGGAATCAGCCCCAGCATTTT.